The 30 T cell receptor beta chains below come from one sample, sequenced in a study of cytomegalovirus exposure and HLA in healthy donors. It was with 60 Vbeta and 13 Jbeta primers that the PCR ran. Data came from immunoSEQ multiplex PCR; TCRdb stores just in-frame clones and leaves some out. The table includes 150,000 to 200,000 clones, roughly 73% detected once. The specimen was PBMCs. These receptors were obtained from a woman aged 40 to 50 in good health and CMV-seropositive.

V gene TRBV23-1 combines with J gene TRBJ1-5; TRBD1 is a possible D gene (6 bases). TRBV23-1 is filed as an ORF, its function uncertain. With 1 base removed from V and 0 bases from J, the gap between germline ends came to 19 bases. The CDR3 has 19 residues. The CDR3 reads CASSQCDRKGDDSNQPQHF. The CDR3 DNA sequence: TGCGCCAGCAGTCAATGCGACAGGAAGGGTGATGATAGCAATCAGCCCCAGCATTTT.

The chain has TRBV9 and TRBJ2-1; TRBD2 matches at 10 bases. CDR1 is SGDLS, CDR2 YYNGEE, per germline. CDR3 size: 17 residues. With V trimmed by 0 bases and J by 0 bases, 3 bases remained unmatched. The DNA for the CDR3 is TGTGCCAGCAGCGTAGACGCTAGCGGGAGCTCCTACAATGAGCAGTTCTTC. Translated: CASSVDASGSSYNEQFF.

V usage is TRBV15 and J usage is TRBJ2-1; the D gene is possibly TRBD2 (6 bases). Germline V gene data show CDR1 as LNHNV and CDR2 as YYDKDF (reference sequence). This CDR3 is built from 15 residues. Trimming pared 0 bases from V and 5 bases from J, leaving 11 bases between. The CDR3 reads CATSREIIADNEQFF. CDR3 DNA: TGTGCCACCAGCAGAGAGATAATAGCGGACAATGAGCAGTTCTTC.

The CDR3 region has the DNA TGTGCCAGCAGTTCCTCGGACAGGAACACTGAAGCTTTCTTT. This sequence encodes CASSSSDRNTEAFF. This chain joins TRBV28 and TRBJ1-1; a weak D match, TRBD1 (6 bases). Germline V gene lookup returns CDR1 MDHEN and CDR2 SYDVKM. V shed 4 bases and J shed 1 base, with 10 bases lying between them. The CDR3 runs 14 residues.

The CDR3 region is CSVRLGQGATEAFF. The DNA for the CDR3 is TGCAGCGTCCGCCTAGGACAGGGGGCCACTGAAGCTTTCTTT. The chain employs TRBV29-1 and TRBJ1-1, with 11 bases aligning to TRBD1. J gave up 4 bases and V 6 bases, and 7 bases lay outside the gene matches. Germline V gene sequence: CDR1 SQVTM, CDR2 ANQGSEA. The CDR3 covers 14 residues.

This clone has more than one count but fewer than ten. This sequence joins TRBV6-5 and TRBJ1-1; maybe TRBD1 (6 bases). The germline gives CDR1 MNHEY, CDR2 SVGAGI. The CDR3 runs 14 residues. V dropped 7 bases and J dropped 5 bases, with 17 bases sitting between them. CDR3 sequence: CASKGVGVLTEAFF. CDR3 sequence (DNA): TGTGCCAGCAAGGGGGTGGGCGTTTTAACTGAAGCTTTCTTT.

This clone was detected a few times. This sequence joins TRBV9 and TRBJ2-1; the match to TRBD2 covers 12 bases. The V gene's germline CDR1 is SGDLS and CDR2 YYNGEE. V shed 0 bases, J shed 10 bases, and the junction held 8 bases outside the gene matches. The CDR3 is 16 amino acids. In DNA form, the CDR3 reads TGTGCCAGCAGCGTAGGGCTAGCGGGAGGGGTAGGAGAGCAGTTCTTC. Its translation: CASSVGLAGGVGEQFF.

J is TRBJ2-7 and V is TRBV11-2; TRBD2 agrees at 9 bases. CDR3 length: 15 residues. V lost 5 bases to trimming and J lost 0 bases; unmatched junction nucleotides: 5. Germline values: CDR1 SGHAT, CDR2 FQNNGV. Here the CDR3 reads CASSGRGGGSYEQYF. The CDR3 bases are TGTGCCAGCAGCGGGCGGGGGGGTGGCTCCTACGAGCAGTACTTC.

The chain is built from TRBV2 and TRBJ2-7; 9 bases match TRBD1. V was clipped by 6 bases and J by 4 bases; unmatched bases: 7. Germline-derived CDR1 and CDR2 are SNHLY and FYNNEI. This CDR3 comprises 14 residues. CDR3: CASRATGGVYEQYF. CDR3 nucleotide sequence: TGTGCCAGCAGGGCGACAGGGGGAGTTTACGAGCAGTACTTC.

V gene TRBV6-5 combines with J gene TRBJ2-1; TRBD2 aligns across 12 bases. V lost 6 bases and J lost 6; bases outside the gene matches: 6. This CDR3 comprises 15 residues. CDR1 is MNHEY and CDR2 is SVGAGI in the germline V gene. The CDR3 sequence is CASRSLAGGGNEQFF. CDR3 nucleotide sequence: TGTGCCAGCAGAAGCCTAGCGGGAGGGGGCAATGAGCAGTTCTTC.

Only a few counts were recorded for this clone. This chain links TRBV27 with TRBJ1-1, with a tentative D call TRBD1 (6 bases). Germline V gene lookup returns CDR1 MNHEY and CDR2 SMNVEV (reference sequence). The length of the CDR3 is 14 residues. V lost 3 bases, J lost 0 bases, and 8 bases lay in between. This CDR3 reads CASSLAGVNTEAFF. CDR3 coding DNA: TGTGCCAGCAGTTTGGCAGGGGTGAACACTGAAGCTTTCTTT.

J is TRBJ1-4 and V is TRBV27; 7 bases are a match to TRBD1. V lost 8 bases to trimming and J lost 1 base; unmatched junction nucleotides: 1. Germline V gene lookup returns CDR1 MNHEY and CDR2 SMNVEV (reference sequence). The CDR3 contains 13 residues. CDR3 in amino acids: CASGDRTNEKLFF. The CDR3 DNA sequence: TGTGCCAGCGGGGACAGAACTAATGAAAAACTGTTTTTT.

The chain combines TRBV2 with TRBJ1-2, with D perhaps TRBD1 (5 bases). The CDR3 covers 13 residues. The germline V gene has CDR1 SNHLY and CDR2 FYNNEI. V lost 1 base and J 8 bases, leaving 11 bases between the germline ends. The CDR3 bases are TGTGCCAGCAGTGAAGGCACCAGGGTGGGCTACACCTTC. Translating gives CASSEGTRVGYTF.

The chain combines TRBV6-1 with TRBJ2-7, with 9 nucleotides matching TRBD1. The CDR3 is made up of 13 amino acids. The germline V gene has CDR1 MNHNS and CDR2 SASEGT. J gave up 4 bases and V 6 bases, and 4 bases lay outside the gene matches. The CDR3 bases are TGTGCCAGCAGGGGGGGACAGGGTTACGAGCAGTACTTC. Translated, it gives CASRGGQGYEQYF.

The chain joins TRBV11-2 to TRBJ2-7; TRBD2 matches at 8 bases. Germline-derived CDR1 and CDR2 are SGHAT and FQNNGV. V dropped 3 bases and J dropped 3; count of bases not matched to a gene: 7. This CDR3 has 15 residues. CDR3 in amino acids: CASSFQRELGYEQYF. The CDR3 DNA is TGTGCCAGCAGCTTCCAGCGGGAGCTGGGCTACGAGCAGTACTTC.

This clone showed up just a few times. The chain joins TRBV13 to TRBJ2-7; D gene ambiguous. The CDR3 is 14 residues long. V was pared by 5 bases and J by 2 bases, with 13 bases between. Germline-derived CDR1 and CDR2 are PRHDT and FYEKMQ (reference sequence). CDR3: CASSPPPRTYEQYF. CDR3 nucleotides: TGTGCCAGCAGCCCTCCCCCCAGGACCTACGAGCAGTACTTC.

CDR3 sequence reads: CASSSRLAPGTDTQYF. The CDR3 nucleotides read TGTGCCAGCAGCTCGCGACTAGCCCCAGGCACAGATACGCAGTATTTT. This chain links TRBV7-8 with TRBJ2-3; 7 bases fit TRBD2. Germline V gene sequence: CDR1 SGHVS, CDR2 FQNEAQ. The CDR3 is 16 residues long. Unmatched junction bases numbered 8, after V lost 4 bases and J lost 1 base.

The CDR3 sequence: CASSEESGCEQYF. The DNA for the CDR3 is TGTGCCAGCAGTGAAGAGTCAGGGTGCGAGCAGTACTTC. The chain joins TRBV2 to TRBJ2-7, with D possibly being TRBD1 (5 bases). Trimming took 1 base from V and 6 from J, leaving 10 bases between them. CDR1 SNHLY and CDR2 FYNNEI come from the germline V gene. The CDR3 runs to 13 residues.

For the CDR3, the DNA is TGTGCCAGCAGCTTGTATAGCTCCTACAATGAGCAGTTCTTC. Protein sequence: CASSLYSSYNEQFF. The genes are TRBV7-9 and TRBJ2-1, with D unclear. Trimming shortened V by 3 bases and J by 0 bases, and 6 bases separated the two germline ends. Germline V gene sequence: CDR1 SEHNR, CDR2 FQNEAQ (reference sequence). This CDR3 comprises 14 residues.

In this sample, this clone turned up a few times. The junction differs from germline at one of its ends, possibly a read error. The chain joins TRBV7-7 to TRBJ2-7; D is possibly TRBD1 (5 bases). CDR1 and CDR2 from the germline V gene are SSHAT and FNYEAQ (reference sequence). The CDR3 length is 16 residues. The chain's CDR3 is CASSPLVGASSYEQYF. CDR3 bases: TGTGCTAGCAGCCCGCTGGTTGGGGCCAGCTCCTACGAGCAGTACTTC.

This clone was detected once. Additional DNA sequences in this sample encode the identical CDR3. V gene TRBV4-2 combines with J gene TRBJ2-5, with 13 nucleotides matching TRBD2. The CDR3 length is 16 residues. CDR1 LGHNA and CDR2 YNFKEQ come from the germline V gene. V lost 3 bases to trimming and J lost 4 bases; unmatched junction nucleotides: 5. In DNA, the CDR3 is TGTGCCAGCAGCCAGCCGGGACTAGCGGGAACAGAGACCCAGTACTTC. It translates to CASSQPGLAGTETQYF.

The J gene is TRBJ1-5, the V gene TRBV5-8, with 7 bases that match TRBD1. Germline loops: CDR1 SGHTS, CDR2 YDEGEE. There are 17 residues in the CDR3. Unmatched junction bases numbered 10, after V lost 3 bases and J lost 1 base. CDR3 sequence reads: CASSSYRGIGSNQPQHF. In DNA form, the CDR3 reads TGTGCCAGCAGCTCATACAGGGGAATTGGGAGCAATCAGCCCCAGCATTTT.

The gene calls are TRBV27 and TRBJ2-1; no clear D. This CDR3 has 15 amino acids. The germline gives CDR1 MNHEY, CDR2 SMNVEV (reference sequence). V was trimmed by 4 bases and J by 0 bases, leaving 10 bases between them. The CDR3 DNA is TGTGCCAGCAGTTCGCCACAAAGCTCCTACAATGAGCAGTTCTTC. It codes for CASSSPQSSYNEQFF.

This clone has only a few counts. V usage is TRBV19 and J usage is TRBJ1-1; D call uncertain. This CDR3 has 12 residues. With 9 bases removed from V and 1 base from J, the gap between germline ends came to 9 bases. Germline loops: CDR1 LNHDA, CDR2 SQIVND (reference sequence). The CDR3 here is CASKDTNTEAFF. The CDR3 coding sequence is TGTGCCAGCAAAGACACGAACACTGAAGCTTTCTTT.

This chain uses TRBV19 with TRBJ2-6; D perhaps matches TRBD2 (6 bases). The CDR3 contains 15 residues. Germline V gene data show CDR1 as LNHDA and CDR2 as SQIVND (reference sequence). V lost 6 bases and J lost 2, with 11 bases in between. This chain's CDR3 is CASRPGGTGANVLTF. The CDR3 DNA reads TGTGCCAGTAGGCCTGGGGGGACTGGGGCCAACGTCCTGACTTTC.

This chain connects TRBV5-1 to TRBJ1-4; TRBD1 aligns across 7 bases. V dropped 3 bases and J dropped 6; count of bases not matched to a gene: 2. There are 13 residues in the CDR3. CDR1 is SGHRS and CDR2 is YFSETQ in the germline V gene. CDR3 residues: CASSSGTDEKLFF. The CDR3 nucleotides are TGCGCCAGCAGCTCGGGGACAGATGAAAAACTGTTTTTT.

This chain connects TRBV7-2 to TRBJ2-3; D is unclear. The CDR3 covers 15 residues. Germline V gene sequence: CDR1 SGHTA, CDR2 FQGNSA. The V end lost 3 bases, the J end lost 6 bases, and 16 bases lay between the germline ends. CDR3 region: CASSFRRVDMDTQYF. For the CDR3, the DNA is TGTGCCAGCAGCTTCCGACGGGTGGATATGGATACGCAGTATTTT.

DNA of the CDR3: TGCAGCGCGGGAGGCGTTACGCGGGAAAAACTGTTTTTT. It encodes CSAGGVTREKLFF. The chain uses TRBV29-1 and TRBJ1-4, with D unresolved. The CDR3 contains 13 residues. V was trimmed by 7 bases and J by 8 bases, leaving 17 bases between them. Germline V lookup: CDR1 SQVTM, CDR2 ANQGSEA.

This clone was seen once. Other DNA sequences in this sample translate to the same CDR3. The CDR3 nucleotides read TGCGCCAGCAGCCAAGGACTAGCGGGAGCCGGCGAGACCCAGTACTTC. Its protein product is CASSQGLAGAGETQYF. This chain connects TRBV4-3 to TRBJ2-5, with 12 nucleotides matching TRBD2. Per the germline V gene, CDR1 is LGHNA and CDR2 is YSLEER. The CDR3 spans 16 residues. The junction had 5 bases not matched to a gene; V was cut back by 1 base and J by 5 bases.

The chain links TRBV18 to TRBJ2-5; TRBD2 matches at 8 bases. Germline V lookup: CDR1 KGHSH, CDR2 LQKENI. CDR3 length equals 16 residues. J gave up 2 bases and V 3 bases, and 8 bases lay outside the gene matches. DNA of the CDR3: TGTGCCAGCTCACCCCAGAGCGGGAGAAGACAAGAGACCCAGTACTTC. It codes for CASSPQSGRRQETQYF.